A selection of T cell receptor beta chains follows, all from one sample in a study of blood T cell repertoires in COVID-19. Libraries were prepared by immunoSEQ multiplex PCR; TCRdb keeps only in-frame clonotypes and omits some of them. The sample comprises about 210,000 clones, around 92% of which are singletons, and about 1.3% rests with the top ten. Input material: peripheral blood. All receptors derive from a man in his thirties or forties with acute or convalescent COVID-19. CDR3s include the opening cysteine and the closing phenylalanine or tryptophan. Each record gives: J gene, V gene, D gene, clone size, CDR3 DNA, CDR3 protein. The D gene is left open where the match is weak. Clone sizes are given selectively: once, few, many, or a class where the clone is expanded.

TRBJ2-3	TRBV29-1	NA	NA	TGCAGCGTGGCAGGGAGCACAGATACGCAGTATTTT	CSVAGSTDTQYF
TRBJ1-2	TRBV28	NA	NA	TGTGCCACTACTACCTACTATGGCTACACCTTC	CATTTYYGYTF
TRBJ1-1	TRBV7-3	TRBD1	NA	TGTGCCAGCGGTAGGGGGCCGGACAGGCGGGAAACTGAAGCTTTCTTT	CASGRGPDRRETEAFF
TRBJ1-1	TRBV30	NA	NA	TGTGCCTGGAGTCGAGGGCCCGGAGCCACTGAAGCTTTCTTT	CAWSRGPGATEAFF
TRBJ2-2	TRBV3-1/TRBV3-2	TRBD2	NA	TGTGCCAGCAGCCAAGATCGAGGCCGGGGGGGCGGGGAGCTGTTTTTT	CASSQDRGRGGGELFF
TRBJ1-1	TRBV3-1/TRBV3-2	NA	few	TGTGCCAGCACCCGACAGGTGAACACTGAAGCTTTCTTT	CASTRQVNTEAFF
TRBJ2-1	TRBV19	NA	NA	TGTGCCAGTAGTATAGCCCAAGGTACAGATGAGCAGTTCTTC	CASSIAQGTDEQFF
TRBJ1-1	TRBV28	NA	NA	TGTGCCAGCAGTCCACTTCGCGGCGGCACTGAAGCTTTCTTT	CASSPLRGGTEAFF
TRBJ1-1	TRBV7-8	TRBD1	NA	TGTGCCAGCAGCCGCCGGGACAGGGGAGGGAGTATGAACACTGAAGCTTTCTTT	CASSRRDRGGSMNTEAFF
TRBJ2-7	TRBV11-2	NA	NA	TGTGCCAGCAGCTTACAGGAATCCTACGAGCAGTACTTC	CASSLQESYEQYF
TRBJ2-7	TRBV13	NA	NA	TGTGCCAGCATGTCATTCACTACCGTCCGCGAGCAGTACTTC	CASMSFTTVREQYF
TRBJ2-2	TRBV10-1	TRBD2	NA	TGCGCCAGCAGCTCCGGGACTAGCGGGACCGGGGAGCTGTTTTTT	CASSSGTSGTGELFF
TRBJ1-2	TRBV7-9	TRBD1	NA	TGTGCCAGCAGCTTAGGACAGGGAAAGGATGGCTACACCTTC	CASSLGQGKDGYTF
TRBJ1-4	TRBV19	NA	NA	TGTGCCAGTAGTATAGCGAAGGTCCAGGGATATGAAAAACTGTTTTTT	CASSIAKVQGYEKLFF
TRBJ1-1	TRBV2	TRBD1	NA	TGTGCCAGCGCCCGGGACAGTGGGGTAGTCGGTCAAGCTTTCTTT	CASARDSGVVGQAFF
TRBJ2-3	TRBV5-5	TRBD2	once	TGTGCCAGCAGCTCAATGGGGCGGGGGGGCCGAGTTACGCAGTATTTT	CASSSMGRGGRVTQYF
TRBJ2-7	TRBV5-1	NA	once	TGCGCCAGCAGCCCGGGCTACGAGCAGTACTTC	CASSPGYEQYF
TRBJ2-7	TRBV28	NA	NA	TGTGCCAGCAGGGCCGGGAGCTCCTACGAGCAGTACTTC	CASRAGSSYEQYF
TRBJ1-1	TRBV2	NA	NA	TGTGCCAGCAGCCAGGAGGGACCACCGAACACTGAAGCTTTCTTT	CASSQEGPPNTEAFF
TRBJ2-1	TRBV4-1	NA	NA	TGCGCCAGCAGCCTCCTCGCGGGTGCAAATGAGCAGTTCTTC	CASSLLAGANEQFF
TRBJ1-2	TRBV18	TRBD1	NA	TGTGCCAGCTCACCCTCGGGACAGTCACTCGTCTATGGCTACACCTTC	CASSPSGQSLVYGYTF
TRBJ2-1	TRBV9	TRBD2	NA	TGTGCCAGCAGCGTAGATAGCGGGAGGGCCGCTGGTAATGAGCAGTTCTTC	CASSVDSGRAAGNEQFF
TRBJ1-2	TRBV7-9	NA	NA	TGTGCCAGCAGCTTAGTTGGGGAGGGCTACACCTTC	CASSLVGEGYTF
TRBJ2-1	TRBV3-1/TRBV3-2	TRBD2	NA	TGTGCCAGCAGCCTCATTAGCGGGGACAATGAGCAGTTCTTC	CASSLISGDNEQFF
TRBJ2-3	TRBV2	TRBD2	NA	TGTGCCAGCAGGACCTCTAGCGGGGACGTTGATACGCAGTATTTT	CASRTSSGDVDTQYF
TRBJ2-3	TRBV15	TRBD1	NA	TGTGCCACCAGCTCCGAGACAGGGGGCACAGATACGCAGTATTTT	CATSSETGGTDTQYF
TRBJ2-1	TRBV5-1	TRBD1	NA	TGCGCCAGCAATTTACAGGGGGCGATCTACAATGAGCAGTTCTTC	CASNLQGAIYNEQFF
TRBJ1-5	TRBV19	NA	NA	TGTGCCAGTAGTATAGGAGGGTTCAATCAGCCCCAGCATTTT	CASSIGGFNQPQHF
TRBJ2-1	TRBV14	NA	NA	TGTGCCAGCAGTGAACGGGTCAGGGATGAGCAGTTCTTC	CASSERVRDEQFF
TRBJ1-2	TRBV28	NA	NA	TGTGCCAGCACCCTCAGACAGGCCTATGGCTACACCTTC	CASTLRQAYGYTF
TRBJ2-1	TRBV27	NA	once	TGTGCCAGCAGTTTAATACGGGAGAAGTTCAATGAGCAGTTCTTC	CASSLIREKFNEQFF
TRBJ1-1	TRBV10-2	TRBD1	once	TGCGCCAGCAGAAAGACAGGGGGGAACACTGAAGCTTTCTTT	CASRKTGGNTEAFF
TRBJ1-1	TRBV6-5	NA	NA	TGTGCCAGCAGTCGTATATGGACAGATGAAGCTTTCTTT	CASSRIWTDEAFF
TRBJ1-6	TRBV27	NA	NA	TGTGCCAGCAGTTTATCGGGACTCGGGAATTCACCCCTCCACTTT	CASSLSGLGNSPLHF
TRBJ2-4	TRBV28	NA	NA	TGTGCCAGCTGCGGGCAGTCTTCTTTCGTAGCCAAAAACATTCAGTACTTC	CASCGQSSFVAKNIQYF
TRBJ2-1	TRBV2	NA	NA	TGTGCCAGCAGTGAAATCAGCGGCGAGGGCAATGAGCAGTTCTTC	CASSEISGEGNEQFF
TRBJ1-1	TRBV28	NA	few	TGTGCCAGCAGTTTAACAGGGCTAAACACTGAAGCTTTCTTT	CASSLTGLNTEAFF
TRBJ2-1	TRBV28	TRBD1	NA	TGTGCCAGCAGTTTCCGGGACAGGGGTGAAAATGAGCAGTTCTTC	CASSFRDRGENEQFF
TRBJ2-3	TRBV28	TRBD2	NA	TGTGCCAGCAGCCTAGCGGGTGGGACCACAGATACGCAGTATTTT	CASSLAGGTTDTQYF
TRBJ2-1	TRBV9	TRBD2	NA	TGTGCCAGCAGCGTAGCGGGAGGGCCTCACAATGAGCAGTTCTTC	CASSVAGGPHNEQFF
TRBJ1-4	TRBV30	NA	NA	TGTGCCCTTTCTGCGGGCAGTCTTAATGAAAAACTGTTTTTT	CALSAGSLNEKLFF
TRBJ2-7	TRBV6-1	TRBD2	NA	TGTGCCAGCAGTGAAACCGGCAGGGGGACTAGCGGGAGAGGCGAGCAGTACTTC	CASSETGRGTSGRGEQYF
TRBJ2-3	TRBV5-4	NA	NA	TGTGCCAGCAGCTTGGTTCCGGGGACAGATACGCAGTATTTT	CASSLVPGTDTQYF
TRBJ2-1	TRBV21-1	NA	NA	TGTGCCAGCAGCACGGGACAGCTTGACAATGAGCAGTTCTTC	CASSTGQLDNEQFF
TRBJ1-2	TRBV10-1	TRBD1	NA	TGCGCCAGCGTTATAGGGACAGGGGAAAGCTACACCTTC	CASVIGTGESYTF
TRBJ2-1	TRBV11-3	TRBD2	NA	TGTGCCAGCAGCTTGAGCGGGATAGGGGAGCAGTTCTTC	CASSLSGIGEQFF
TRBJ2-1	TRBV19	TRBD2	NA	TGTGCCAGTAGTCTTCCGGGACTAGCGGTTAATGAGCAGTTCTTC	CASSLPGLAVNEQFF
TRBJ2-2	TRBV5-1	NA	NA	TGCGCCAGCAGCTTGGCCGCGGTTGGGGAGCTGTTTTTT	CASSLAAVGELFF
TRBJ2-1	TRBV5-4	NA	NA	TGTGCCAGCCGACTTTCTCCTGGCGATGAGCAGTTCTTC	CASRLSPGDEQFF
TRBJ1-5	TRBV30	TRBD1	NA	TGTGCCTGGAGTGTTGGGTACAGGGGGAGCAATCAGCCCCAGCATTTT	CAWSVGYRGSNQPQHF